This record looks at one TCR beta chain sequence and its context. CDR3 length: 17 residues. Germline V lookup: CDR1 GTSNPN, CDR2 SVGIG (reference sequence). V lost 5 bases to trimming and J lost 0 bases; unmatched junction nucleotides: 9. The source of the sample is a study of blood T cell repertoires in COVID-19. Study context: Samples came from the United States, Italy and Spain, spanning acute and convalescent COVID-19.

Sequencing was performed with immunoSEQ multiplex PCR; in TCRdb, only in-frame clones are kept and a portion is missing. The profile shows more than 250,000 clones, about nine tenths of them singletons. The origin of this receptor is a man aged 45 to 65 with active or convalescent COVID-19. The sequenced sample consisted of peripheral blood. V usage is TRBV30 and J usage is TRBJ2-6, with 8 positions matching TRBD1. Written as DNA, the CDR3 is TGTGCCTGGGGGAGGACAGGGTCTAGCTCTGGGGCCAACGTCCTGACTTTC. Translated, it gives CAWGRTGSSSGANVLTF.